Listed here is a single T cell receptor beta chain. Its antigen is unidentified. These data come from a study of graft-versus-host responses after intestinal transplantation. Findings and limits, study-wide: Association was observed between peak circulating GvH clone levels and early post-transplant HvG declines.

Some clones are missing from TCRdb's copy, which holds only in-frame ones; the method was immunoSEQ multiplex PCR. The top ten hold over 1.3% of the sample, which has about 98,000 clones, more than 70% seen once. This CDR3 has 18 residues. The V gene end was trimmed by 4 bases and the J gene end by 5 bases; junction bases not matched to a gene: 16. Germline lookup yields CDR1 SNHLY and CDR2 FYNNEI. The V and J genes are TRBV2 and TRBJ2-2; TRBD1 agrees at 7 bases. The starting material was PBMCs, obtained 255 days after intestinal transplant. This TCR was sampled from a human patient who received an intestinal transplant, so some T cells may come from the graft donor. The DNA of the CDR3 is TGTGCCAGCAGTGGGACAGGTCGTGGTGGGCCGTGGACCGGGGAGCTGTTTTTT. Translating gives CASSGTGRGGPWTGELFF.